The source of this T cell receptor beta chain is a study of CD8 T cells in Susac syndrome. Study-wide context: The sequenced Susac syndrome patients included 5 or 6 who had clinically active disease and eight or nine who were in remission. Treatment at blood withdrawal was none, corticosteroids, or intravenous immunoglobulin alone in Susac syndrome patients.

An input of about 0.5 to 1 ug of RNA was subjected to reverse transcription using random hexamers. TCRdb ran MiXCR on the immunoSEQ multiplex PCR reads and lists one entry per CDR3 protein. The sample lists 80,000 to 95,000 distinct CDR3 sequences; nearly 95% were seen once. CD8+ and CD4+ T cells from blood underwent TCR beta sequencing, which was carried out in a high-throughput format. Purification of the CD8+ and CD4+ T cells relied on negative isolation, and TEMRA cells underwent FACS enrichment. Sequencing input: CD8+ T cells from PBMCs. The TCR was taken from a human donor with Susac syndrome.

The CDR3 region has the DNA TGTGCCAGCAGCCCTATTCCTACGGGGGAGCAGTACTTC. Protein sequence: CASSPIPTGEQYF. V and J are TRBV6-4 and TRBJ2-7, with D possibly TRBD2 on 5 matching bases. Germline CDR1 MRHNA, CDR2 SNTAGT. Trimming took off 6 bases at V and 7 bases at J, with 16 bases between the two ends. The CDR3 is made up of 13 amino acids.